These T cell receptor beta chains were read from a single sample in a study of vaccination and CD4 T cells after COVID-19. TCRdb used MiXCR to reprocess the PCR reads, holding one entry per CDR3 protein. The sample lists 9,500 or so distinct CDR3 sequences, roughly 70% seen once, with roughly a third in the top ten. No antigen has been assigned to these receptors. What was sequenced was CD4+ T cells from blood, cultured in vitro. The receptor set was obtained from a human donor who had recovered from COVID-19. Both conserved end residues are part of each CDR3. Each record gives: V gene, J gene, D gene, clone size, CDR3 protein, CDR3 DNA. D genes are given only for firm matches. A clone size is listed for some rows: how often the clone was seen (once, few, many), or a class if it is expanded.

TRBV5-4	TRBJ2-7	.	few	CASSLDGTPTYEQYF	TGTGCCAGCAGCTTGGACGGGACTCCGACCTACGAGCAGTACTTC
TRBV5-1	TRBJ2-5	TRBD1	.	CASSPSRQGAQGETQYF	TGCGCCAGCAGCCCATCAAGGCAGGGGGCGCAAGGGGAGACCCAGTACTTC
TRBV20-1	TRBJ1-2	.	.	CSAPQDSPGAYGYTF	TGCAGTGCCCCTCAGGACAGCCCGGGGGCCTATGGCTACACCTTC
TRBV6-5	TRBJ1-2	TRBD1	few	CASSSPGTGENGYTF	TGTGCCAGCAGTTCCCCCGGGACAGGGGAGAACGGCTACACCTTC
TRBV20-1	TRBJ2-7	.	.	CSASRDQRYEQYF	TGCAGTGCTTCCCGGGACCAACGCTACGAGCAGTACTTC
TRBV6-4	TRBJ2-2	.	.	CASRDGVDTGELFF	TGTGCCAGCAGGGACGGGGTTGACACCGGGGAGCTGTTTTTT
TRBV6-5	TRBJ1-3	.	.	CASSYSPTFSGNTIYF	TGTGCCAGCAGTTACTCTCCCACCTTCTCTGGAAACACCATATATTTT
TRBV20-1	TRBJ2-7	.	.	CSARSLARGTYEQYF	TGCAGTGCTAGGTCCTTAGCAAGAGGGACCTACGAGCAGTACTTC
TRBV6-5	TRBJ1-1	.	once	CASSYTQGEAFF	TGTGCCAGCAGTTACACACAGGGAGAAGCTTTCTTT
TRBV20-1	TRBJ1-6	.	.	CSASAQTVNSPLHF	TGCAGTGCTAGCGCCCAGACAGTGAATTCACCCCTCCACTTT
TRBV19	TRBJ1-1	.	.	CASSILRAGDTEAFF	TGTGCCAGTAGTATCTTACGTGCAGGGGACACTGAAGCTTTCTTT
TRBV20-1	TRBJ2-5	.	.	CSARDLEETQYF	TGCAGTGCTAGAGACCTCGAAGAGACCCAGTACTTC
TRBV2	TRBJ2-2	TRBD1	.	CASRRTGVAAGELFF	TGTGCCAGCAGGCGTACAGGGGTTGCCGCCGGGGAGCTGTTTTTT
TRBV2	TRBJ1-6	.	.	CASSGTQGGNSPLHF	TGTGCCAGCAGTGGGACACAAGGCGGGAATTCACCCCTCCACTTT
TRBV10-3	TRBJ2-7	TRBD1	.	CAISESQALRDRVYEQYF	TGTGCCATCAGTGAGTCGCAGGCCCTCCGGGACAGGGTCTACGAGCAGTACTTC